This T cell receptor beta chain originates from a study of a mutant IDH1 vaccine in newly diagnosed glioma. The overall study: With temozolomide cycles, or 4-6 weeks after radiotherapy alone, vaccination was started. There were roughly 60% males and about 38% females among treated patients, whose mean age was 40.4 years.

As concerns this clone: Its antigen is as yet unknown.

Study-level findings and limits: It was over 85% of patients that developed vaccine-induced immune responses.

Unmatched junction bases numbered 11, after V lost 6 bases and J lost 9 bases. The CDR3 loop spans 16 amino acids. Germline V gene data show CDR1 as SNHLY and CDR2 as FYNNEI. Documented time point: week 23, last vaccination. One vaccine dose held 300 ug of mutant IDH1 20-mer peptide and came with topical imiquimod. The data were produced by immunoSEQ multiplex PCR, yet TCRdb's version contains in-frame clones alone and is incomplete. There are over 25,000 clones in the sample; 88% occur only once, and around 2.6% lies in the top ten. This material consisted of PBMCs, taken from a glioma patient whose treatment included an IDH1 peptide vaccine. The TCR was taken from a man aged 35-49 years with glioma. The V call is TRBV2, the J call TRBJ2-1; 13 nucleotides agree with TRBD2. The CDR3 region is CASSATGTSGTSEQFF. CDR3 DNA sequence: TGTGCCAGCAGCGCAACCGGGACTAGCGGGACAAGTGAGCAGTTCTTC.